This T cell receptor (beta chain) was captured in a study of tissue T cells after allogeneic stem cell transplantation. Sequencing used immunoSEQ multiplex PCR; TCRdb keeps in-frame clones, though not all of them. The table records about 1,400 clones, around 81% of them present only once. Germline lookup yields CDR1 LGHNA and CDR2 YSLEER. Trimming removed 0 bases from V and 0 bases from J, with 12 bases in between. This CDR3 contains 17 residues. This clone was counted a few times. The antigen remains undetermined. General observations from the study: Only a limited share of tissue TCRs appeared in blood or spleen.

The chain links TRBV4-3 to TRBJ2-1; D remains unclear. The TCR was taken from a male patient aged 35-70 years with steroid-refractory graft-versus-host disease after an allogeneic stem cell transplant. Part of the T cells may come from the graft donor. The source material was spleen tissue, sampled at autopsy. The CDR3 loop reads CASSQDLARASYNEQFF. The CDR3 nucleotides are TGCGCCAGCAGCCAAGATCTGGCTAGAGCCTCCTACAATGAGCAGTTCTTC.